This T cell receptor beta chain stems from a study of T cell clonality in common variable immunodeficiency. Study-wide findings and caveats: Common variable immunodeficiency TCR beta sequences reportedly had fewer deletions and N-nucleotide insertions.

This clone was detected many times. No antigen is known for it. Read data end 3 residues before the CDR3 end; the end is taken from the germline J gene. Trimming at V came to 1 base and at J to 3 bases, leaving 3 bases not matched to a gene. This CDR3 spans 15 amino acids. Germline V gives CDR1 KGHSH, CDR2 LQKENI. Libraries were prepared by immunoSEQ multiplex PCR; TCRdb keeps only in-frame clonotypes and omits some of them. The data show roughly 9,000 clones, with none appearing a single time. Patients and controls were mostly of Caucasian heritage. Source material: peripheral blood mononuclear cells. The sequence was collected from a human donor with common variable immunodeficiency. This chain links TRBV18 with TRBJ2-3, with 8 bases matching TRBD1. The CDR3 spells CASSPRQGSTDTQYF. The part of the CDR3 DNA that was read is TGTGCCAGCTCACCACGACAGGGGAGTACAGATACG.